The subject of this entry is one T cell receptor (beta chain). Its antigen is still unknown. CDR3 length: 14 amino acids. CDR1 is MNHEY and CDR2 is SVGAGI in the germline V gene. Trimming shortened V by 5 bases and J by 10 bases, and 19 bases separated the two germline ends. The sample originates from a study of T cell responses to AZD1222 COVID-19 vaccine. Study conclusions and caveats: Most donors were white British, females outnumbered males, and clonal diversity was possibly underestimated. There were repertoire samples only from the period after the peak T cell response. Baseline testing showed seropositivity in only six or seven AZD1222 recipients.

Clones were read by immunoSEQ multiplex PCR, and TCRdb kept only the in-frame ones, dropping some. This sample yields roughly 100,000 clones, of which 86% are seen a single time; 2.5% to 4% belongs to the top ten. This TCR derives from an adult who received the MenACWY meningococcal vaccine as a control. This material consisted of peripheral blood, taken 28 days after the second dose of the MenACWY control vaccine. This chain links TRBV6-5 with TRBJ2-3; D may be TRBD1 or TRBD2 (5 bases each). The CDR3 DNA follows: TGTGCCAGCAGTCGAACTCCGAGTTCGGGGCCGCAGTATTTT. Its translation: CASSRTPSSGPQYF.